What follows are 5 T cell receptor beta chains derived from one specimen sequenced in a study of cytomegalovirus exposure and HLA in healthy donors. The study ran its PCR with 60 Vbeta and 13 Jbeta primers. Sequencing used immunoSEQ multiplex PCR; TCRdb keeps in-frame clones, though not all of them. This table has some 130,000 clones, about 74% appearing once. The source material was PBMCs. The receptors here all came from a woman aged 50 to 60 in good health and CMV-seropositive.

The chain has TRBV4-2 and TRBJ2-2; tentative D call: TRBD1 (7 bases). V shed 8 bases and J shed 3 bases, with 13 bases lying between them. The CDR3 spans 14 residues. Germline V gene lookup returns CDR1 LGHNA and CDR2 YNFKEQ. CDR3 region: CASSPGGHTGELFF. The CDR3 nucleotides read TGTGCCAGCTCTCCAGGGGGGCACACCGGGGAGCTGTTTTTT.

This clone was detected only a few times. V usage is TRBV10-2 and J usage is TRBJ2-2; D is undetermined. The CDR3 is made up of 13 amino acids. Looked up from germline, CDR1 is WSHSY and CDR2 is SAAADI. The V end lost 4 bases, the J end lost 4 bases, and 7 bases lay between the germline ends. The CDR3 reads CASSGHSTGELFF. CDR3 DNA: TGCGCCAGCAGTGGACACTCCACCGGGGAGCTGTTTTTT.

The chain couples TRBV2 to TRBJ1-6, with D tentatively TRBD1 (5 bases). Germline V CDR1 and CDR2: SNHLY, FYNNEI. Trimming took off 9 bases at V and 9 bases at J, with 18 bases between the two ends. The CDR3 extends over 14 amino acids. As DNA, the CDR3 is TGTGCCAGACAATTACGGGGGGAGGGTTCACCCCTCCACTTT. It specifies CARQLRGEGSPLHF.

V gene TRBV1 combines with J gene TRBJ1-1; no check of the table's D call, TRBD1, against the DNA was made. TRBV1 is assigned pseudogene status. This CDR3 contains 15 residues. The CDR3 coding sequence is TGCACCAGCAGCCAGACAGGGGTAGAGTACACTGAAGCTTTCTTT. This codes for CTSSQTGVEYTEAFF.

This chain uses TRBV7-8 with TRBJ1-2, with unresolved D. Germline loops: CDR1 SGHVS, CDR2 FQNEAQ. The CDR3 has 14 residues. Trimming left V 2 bases short and J 5 bases short, with 12 bases between. CDR3 sequence: CASSLRFGEYGYTF. The CDR3 nucleotides read TGTGCCAGCAGCTTAAGATTCGGGGAGTATGGCTACACCTTC.